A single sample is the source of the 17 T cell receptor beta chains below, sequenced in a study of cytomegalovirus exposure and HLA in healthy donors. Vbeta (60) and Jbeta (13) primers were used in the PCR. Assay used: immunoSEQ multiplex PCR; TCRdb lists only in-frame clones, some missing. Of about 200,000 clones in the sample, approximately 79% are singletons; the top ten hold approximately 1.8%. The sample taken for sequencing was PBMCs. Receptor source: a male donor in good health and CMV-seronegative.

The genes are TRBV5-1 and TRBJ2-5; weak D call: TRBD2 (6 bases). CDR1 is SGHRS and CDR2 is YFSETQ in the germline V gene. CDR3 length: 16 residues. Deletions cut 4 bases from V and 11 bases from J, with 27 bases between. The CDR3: CASSLVRDSAVYEQYF. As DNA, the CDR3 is TGCGCCAGCAGCCTCGTCCGGGACTCTGCCGTCTATGAGCAGTACTTC.

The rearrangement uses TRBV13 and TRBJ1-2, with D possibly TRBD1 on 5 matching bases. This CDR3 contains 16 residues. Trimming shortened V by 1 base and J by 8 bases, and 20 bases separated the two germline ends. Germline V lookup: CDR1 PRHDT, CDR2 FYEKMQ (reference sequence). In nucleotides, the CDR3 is TGTGCCAGCAGCTTAGCTTTCAGTTCGGGGGTCTACGGCTACACCTTC. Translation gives CASSLAFSSGVYGYTF.

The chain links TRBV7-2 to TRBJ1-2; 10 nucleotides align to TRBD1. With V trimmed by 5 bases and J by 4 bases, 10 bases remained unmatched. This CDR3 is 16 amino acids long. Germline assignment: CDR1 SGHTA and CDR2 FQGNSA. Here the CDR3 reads CASSTQGQGNAYGYTF. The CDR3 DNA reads TGTGCCAGCAGCACTCAGGGACAGGGGAATGCCTATGGCTACACCTTC.

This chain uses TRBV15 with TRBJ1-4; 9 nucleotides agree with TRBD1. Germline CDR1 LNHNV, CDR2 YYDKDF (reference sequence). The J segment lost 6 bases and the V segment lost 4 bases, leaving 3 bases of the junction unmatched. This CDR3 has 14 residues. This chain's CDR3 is CATSIRDRDEKLFF. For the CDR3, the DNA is TGTGCCACCAGCATCCGGGACAGGGATGAAAAACTGTTTTTT.

The CDR3 DNA is TGTGCCAGCAGCTTAGTGACAGGGGGTAACTATGGCTACACCTTC. This sequence encodes CASSLVTGGNYGYTF. V and J are TRBV7-6 and TRBJ1-2; the match to TRBD1 covers 9 bases. CDR1 is SGHVS and CDR2 is FNYEAQ in the germline V gene. J gave up 1 base and V 1 base, and 1 base lay outside the gene matches. This CDR3 contains 15 residues.

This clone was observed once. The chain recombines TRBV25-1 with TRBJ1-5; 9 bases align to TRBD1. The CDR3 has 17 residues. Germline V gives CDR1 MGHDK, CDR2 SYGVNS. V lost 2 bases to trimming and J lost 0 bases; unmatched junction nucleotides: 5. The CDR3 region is CASSERQGGYSNQPQHF. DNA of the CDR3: TGTGCCAGCAGTGAACGACAGGGGGGGTATAGCAATCAGCCCCAGCATTTT.

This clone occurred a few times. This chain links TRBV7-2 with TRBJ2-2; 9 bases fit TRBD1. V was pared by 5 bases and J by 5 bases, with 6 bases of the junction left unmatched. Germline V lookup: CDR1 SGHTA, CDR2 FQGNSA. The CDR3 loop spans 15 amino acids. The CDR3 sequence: CASSPQGARTGELFF. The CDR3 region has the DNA TGTGCCAGCAGCCCACAGGGGGCGAGGACCGGGGAGCTGTTTTTT. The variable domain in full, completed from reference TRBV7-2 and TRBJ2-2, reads GAGVSQSPSNKVTEKGKDVELRCDPISGHTALYWYRQSLGQGLEFLIYFQGNSAPDKSGLPSDRFSAERTGGSVSTLTIQRTQQEDSAVYLCASSPQGARTGELFFGEGSRLTVL.

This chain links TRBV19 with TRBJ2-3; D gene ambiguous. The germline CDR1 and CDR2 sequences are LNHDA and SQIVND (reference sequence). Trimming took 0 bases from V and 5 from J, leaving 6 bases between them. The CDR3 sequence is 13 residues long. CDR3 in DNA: TGTGCCAGTAGTATAGACGGTGGAGATACGCAGTATTTT. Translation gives CASSIDGGDTQYF.

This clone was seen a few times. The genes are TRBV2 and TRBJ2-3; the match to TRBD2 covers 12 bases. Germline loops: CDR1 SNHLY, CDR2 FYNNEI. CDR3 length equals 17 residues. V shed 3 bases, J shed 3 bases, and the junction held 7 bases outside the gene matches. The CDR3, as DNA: TGTGCCAGCAGTGATTCCGGACTAGCGGGAAGGACAGATACGCAGTATTTT. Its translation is CASSDSGLAGRTDTQYF.

DNA for the CDR3: TGCAGCGTTACTAGCGGGGGCACAGATACGCAGTATTTT. Its translation is CSVTSGGTDTQYF. The chain employs TRBV29-1 and TRBJ2-3; 10 bases map to TRBD2. The V and J ends lost 5 bases and 1 base, in that order; junction bases with no gene match: 0. Per germline, CDR1 SQVTM and CDR2 ANQGSEA. The CDR3 spans 13 residues.

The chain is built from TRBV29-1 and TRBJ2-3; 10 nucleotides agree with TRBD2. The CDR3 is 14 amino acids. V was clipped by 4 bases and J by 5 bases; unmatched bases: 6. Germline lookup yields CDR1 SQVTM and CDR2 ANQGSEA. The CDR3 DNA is TGCAGCGTTGGAGCGGGAGGGCCTATAGATACGCAGTATTTT. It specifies CSVGAGGPIDTQYF.

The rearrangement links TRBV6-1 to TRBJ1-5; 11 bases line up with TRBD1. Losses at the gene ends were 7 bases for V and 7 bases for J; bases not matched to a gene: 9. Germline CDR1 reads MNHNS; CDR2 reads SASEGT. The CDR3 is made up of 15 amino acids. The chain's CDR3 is CASKWDRGIIQPQHF. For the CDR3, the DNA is TGTGCCAGCAAGTGGGACAGGGGGATTATACAGCCCCAGCATTTT.

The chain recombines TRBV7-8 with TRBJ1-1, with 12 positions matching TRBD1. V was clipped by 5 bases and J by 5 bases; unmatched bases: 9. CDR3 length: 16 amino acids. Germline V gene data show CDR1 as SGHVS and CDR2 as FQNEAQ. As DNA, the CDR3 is TGTGCCAGCAGCCCCGGGACAGGGGGCGTACGGACTGAAGCTTTCTTT. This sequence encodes CASSPGTGGVRTEAFF.

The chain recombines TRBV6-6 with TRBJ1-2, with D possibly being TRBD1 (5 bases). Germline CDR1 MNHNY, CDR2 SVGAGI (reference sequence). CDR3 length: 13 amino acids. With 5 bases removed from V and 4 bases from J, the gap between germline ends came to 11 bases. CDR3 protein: CASSPTDLYGYTF. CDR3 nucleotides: TGTGCCAGCAGTCCGACAGATCTCTATGGCTACACCTTC.

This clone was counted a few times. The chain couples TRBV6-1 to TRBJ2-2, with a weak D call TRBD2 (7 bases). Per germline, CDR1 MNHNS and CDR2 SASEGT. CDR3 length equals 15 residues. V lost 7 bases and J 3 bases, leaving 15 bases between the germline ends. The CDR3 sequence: CASIEGEGHTGELFF. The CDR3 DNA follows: TGTGCCAGCATAGAGGGGGAGGGTCACACCGGGGAGCTGTTTTTT.

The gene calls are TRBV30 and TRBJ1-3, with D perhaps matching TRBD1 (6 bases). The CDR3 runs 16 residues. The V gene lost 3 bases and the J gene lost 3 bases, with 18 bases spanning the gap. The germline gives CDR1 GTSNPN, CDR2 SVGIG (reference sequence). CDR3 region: CAWSVPRGAYGNTIYF. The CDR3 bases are TGTGCCTGGAGCGTTCCACGGGGGGCCTATGGAAACACCATATATTTT.

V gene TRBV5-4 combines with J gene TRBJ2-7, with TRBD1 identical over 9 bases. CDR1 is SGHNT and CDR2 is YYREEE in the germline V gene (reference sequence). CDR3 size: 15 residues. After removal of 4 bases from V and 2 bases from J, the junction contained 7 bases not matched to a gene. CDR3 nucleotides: TGTGCCAGCAGCAAACCGGGACAGGGCACCTACGAGCAGTACTTC. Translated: CASSKPGQGTYEQYF.